The 8 T cell receptor beta chains below come from one sample, sequenced in a study of radiation and T cells in renal cell carcinoma. Repertoires were generated with immunoSEQ multiplex PCR, while TCRdb's copy carries only in-frame clones and drops some. This sample yields roughly 61,000 clones, of which roughly 80% are seen a single time; less than 8% belongs to the top ten. Time point of the sample: blood 4 weeks post-SBRT, at nephrectomy. The treatment denotes: 15 Gy SBRT to primary tumor, nephrectomy 4 weeks later. This material consisted of blood, taken from a patient whose treatment included radiotherapy and nephrectomy. The receptors derive from a man between 60 and 75 years old with renal cell carcinoma.

The V call is TRBV7-2, the J call TRBJ2-1; D is possibly TRBD1 (5 bases). In germline, CDR1 is SGHTA, CDR2 FQGNSA. The CDR3 extends over 16 amino acids. The germline V and J ends were trimmed by 2 bases and 6 bases, with 17 bases remaining between them. CDR3 bases: TGTGCCAGCAGCTTAAGGGGAAGGTCTCTGGGCAATGAGCAGTTCTTC. As protein: CASSLRGRSLGNEQFF.

The J gene is TRBJ2-5, the V gene TRBV4-2; D might be TRBD1 (5 bases). The V end was cut by 1 base, the J end by 2 bases, with 14 bases between. Germline lookup yields CDR1 LGHNA and CDR2 YNFKEQ. This CDR3 region has 16 residues. CDR3 region: CASSQGEKAGQETQYF. CDR3 nucleotide sequence: TGTGCCAGCAGCCAAGGCGAAAAGGCAGGGCAAGAGACCCAGTACTTC.

The rearrangement joins TRBV7-9 to TRBJ2-7, with no clear D. CDR3 length: 14 residues. CDR1 is SEHNR, CDR2 FQNEAQ, per germline (reference sequence). Trimming took 0 bases from V and 7 from J, leaving 13 bases between them. CDR3 DNA sequence: TGTGCCAGCAGCTTAGCCGGGTCGGGTAGGGAGCAGTACTTC. Its protein is CASSLAGSGREQYF. Complete variable domain (other parts from reference TRBV7-9 and TRBJ2-7): DTGVSQNPRHKITKRGQNVTFRCDPISEHNRLYWYRQTLGQGPEFLTYFQNEAQLEKSRLLSDRFSAERPKGSFSTLEIQRTEQGDSAMYLCASSLAGSGREQYFGPGTRLTVT.

V usage is TRBV7-9 and J usage is TRBJ1-2, with 8 bases that match TRBD1. The germline gives CDR1 SEHNR, CDR2 FQNEAQ (reference sequence). The CDR3 sequence is 12 residues long. The ends lost 5 bases at V and 8 bases at J; junction bases unmatched: 4. The chain's CDR3 is CASSGQGVGYTF. The CDR3, as DNA: TGTGCCAGCAGCGGACAGGGCGTCGGCTACACCTTC. Complete variable domain (other parts from reference TRBV7-9 and TRBJ1-2): DTGVSQNPRHKITKRGQNVTFRCDPISEHNRLYWYRQTLGQGPEFLTYFQNEAQLEKSRLLSDRFSAERPKGSFSTLEIQRTEQGDSAMYLCASSGQGVGYTFGSGTRLTVV.

This clone has more than one count but fewer than ten. This rearrangement joins TRBV18 to TRBJ1-1, with TRBD1 matching over 10 bases. The CDR3 length is 15 residues. Germline V CDR1 and CDR2: KGHSH, LQKENI. The V gene end was trimmed by 2 bases and the J gene end by 4 bases; junction bases not matched to a gene: 4. As DNA, the CDR3 is TGTGCCAGCTCACCAGGGACAGGGGCAGGCACTGAAGCTTTCTTT. Protein sequence: CASSPGTGAGTEAFF.

The chain carries TRBV11-3 and TRBJ2-5; D unresolved. The length of the CDR3 is 13 residues. Germline-derived CDR1 and CDR2 are SGHNT and YENEEA. V dropped 1 base and J dropped 0 bases, with 3 bases sitting between them. CDR3 sequence: CASSLVHQETQYF. The CDR3 bases are TGTGCCAGCAGCTTAGTGCACCAAGAGACCCAGTACTTC.

V is TRBV6-1 and J is TRBJ1-2; 9 bases match TRBD1. The V and J ends lost 2 bases and 6 bases, in that order; junction bases with no gene match: 10. This CDR3 region has 16 residues. CDR1 is MNHNS, CDR2 SASEGT, per germline. The CDR3 bases are TGTGCCAGCAGTGAAAGCGTAACAGGGGGCACGGATGGCTACACCTTC. This encodes CASSESVTGGTDGYTF.

The V gene is TRBV19, the J gene TRBJ1-6, with D perhaps TRBD1 (5 bases). The CDR3 spans 14 residues. Trimming stripped 3 bases from V and 4 bases from J, with 7 bases between. In germline, CDR1 is LNHDA, CDR2 SQIVND (reference sequence). The CDR3 sequence: CASSMDTYNSPLHF. In DNA, the CDR3 is TGTGCCAGTAGTATGGACACGTATAATTCACCCCTCCACTTT.